This T cell receptor (beta chain) is drawn from a study of regulatory T cells in long-lasting Graves disease. Germline loops: CDR1 MNHNS, CDR2 SASEGT. V shed 6 bases and J shed 9 bases, with 15 bases lying between them. The CDR3 is 13 amino acids. On this clonotype: Its antigen is undetermined.

Overall study findings and caveats: Persistent cases of Graves' showed reduced TCR diversity relative to newly diagnosed patients. It was in persistent disease that TRBV28, TRBJ1-2 and TRBJ2-5 were favored.

HTBI primers from iRepertoire and Arm-PCR of CDR3 regions yielded the TCR beta libraries. TCRdb reprocessed the multiplex PCR reads via MiXCR and lists one record per CDR3 protein. The sample lists over 450,000 distinct CDR3 sequences; 20% to 25% were seen once. Specified time point: persistent/refractory GD, antithyroid drugs over 5 years with positive TRAb. RNA isolated from PBMCs was used to make the TCR library. This sequence originates from a female donor with Graves disease. This chain links TRBV6-1 with TRBJ1-5; possibly TRBD1 for D (5 bases). The sample here was peripheral blood mononuclear cells (PBMCs), taken when the disease was refractory, from a patient treated with antithyroid drugs. The DNA of the CDR3 is TGTGCCAGCAGCCTTAGGGGTCCAGGGCCCCAGCATTTT. This translates into CASSLRGPGPQHF.